The 19 T cell receptor beta chains listed next were all sequenced from one sample in a study of cytomegalovirus exposure and HLA in healthy donors. Profiled with immunoSEQ multiplex PCR; TCRdb holds only in-frame clones, not every one. The sample contains roughly 50,000 clones, roughly 90% of which appear only once. The sample taken for sequencing was PBMCs. The receptors derive from a young man in good health and CMV-seronegative.

J is TRBJ2-7 and V is TRBV11-2; 9 bases fit TRBD1. This CDR3 has 16 residues. V lost 1 base, J lost 3 bases, and 7 bases stayed unmatched. CDR1 SGHAT and CDR2 FQNNGV come from the germline V gene. Written as DNA, the CDR3 is TGTGCCAGCAGCTTAGGAGCGACAGGGGGTCACTACGAGCAGTACTTC. This gives the protein CASSLGATGGHYEQYF.

The chain is built from TRBV4-2 and TRBJ1-5, with D perhaps matching TRBD1 (6 bases). V was pared by 0 bases and J by 7 bases, with 13 bases between. The CDR3 is 15 residues long. Per the germline V gene, CDR1 is LGHNA and CDR2 is YNFKEQ. CDR3 bases: TGTGCCAGCAGCCAAGACGAGGGGGGGTCCCAGCCCCAGCATTTT. Translating gives CASSQDEGGSQPQHF.

The V call is TRBV7-9, the J call TRBJ1-5; 8 bases fit TRBD1. The CDR3 has 16 amino acids. Germline lookup yields CDR1 SEHNR and CDR2 FQNEAQ (reference sequence). With V trimmed by 3 bases and J by 5 bases, 9 bases remained unmatched. The CDR3 spells CASSLAGQGRDQPQHF. In nucleotides, the CDR3 is TGTGCCAGCAGCTTGGCAGGACAGGGTAGGGATCAGCCCCAGCATTTT.

CDR3 in amino acids: CASSPNRGTGANVLTF. The CDR3 DNA reads TGTGCCAGCTCACCCAACAGGGGTACCGGGGCCAACGTCCTGACTTTC. The chain couples TRBV18 to TRBJ2-6, with 7 bases aligning to TRBD1. CDR1 KGHSH and CDR2 LQKENI come from the germline V gene. The CDR3 is made up of 16 amino acids. The junction had 6 bases not matched to a gene; V was cut back by 3 bases and J by 4 bases.

This chain connects TRBV5-1 to TRBJ2-1, with D hard to call. V was clipped by 0 bases and J by 5 bases, with 9 bases between them. CDR3 length equals 14 residues. Per the germline V gene, CDR1 is SGHRS and CDR2 is YFSETQ. The CDR3 loop reads CASSLASANNEQFF. The CDR3 DNA is TGCGCCAGCAGCTTGGCATCTGCGAACAATGAGCAGTTCTTC.

The CDR3 here is CASSLAAGGNYEQYF. In DNA, the CDR3 is TGTGCCAGCAGCTTAGCGGCGGGGGGTAACTACGAGCAGTACTTC. The chain is built from TRBV11-3 and TRBJ2-7, with 8 bases lining up with TRBD2. This CDR3 region has 15 residues. The junction had 5 bases not matched to a gene; V was cut back by 1 base and J by 3 bases. CDR1 and CDR2 from the germline V gene are SGHNT and YENEEA.

This sequence joins TRBV5-6 and TRBJ1-3, with D tentatively TRBD1 (5 bases). The CDR3 length is 16 residues. V lost 4 bases and J lost 0, with 14 bases in between. CDR1 is SGHDT and CDR2 is YYEEEE in the germline V gene. The CDR3, as DNA: TGTGCCAGCAGCGTCGACAGAACCTTCTCTGGAAACACCATATATTTT. Translated, it gives CASSVDRTFSGNTIYF. Variable domain in full (rest from reference TRBV5-6 and TRBJ1-3): DAGVTQSPTHLIKTRGQQVTLRCSPKSGHDTVSWYQQALGQGPQFIFQYYEEEERQRGNFPDRFSGHQFPNYSSELNVNALLLGDSALYLCASSVDRTFSGNTIYFGEGSWLTVV.

About this clone itself: At one boundary the junction diverges from the germline segment, which might be a read error. V usage is TRBV2 and J usage is TRBJ2-5, with D tentatively TRBD1 (6 bases). CDR1 and CDR2 (germline): SNHLY, FYNNEI. The CDR3 covers 12 residues. Here the CDR3 DNA reads TGTGCCAGCCAGCGAAGACAGGCTGCCTTTAACTTC. Translating it yields CASQRRQAAFNF. Full variable domain (remainder filled in from reference TRBV2 and TRBJ2-5): EPEVTQTPSHQVTQMGQEVILRCVPISNHLYFYWYRQILGQKVEFLVSFYNNEISEKSEIFDDQFSVERPDGSNFTLKIRSTKLEDSAMYFCASQRRQAAFNFGPGTRLLVL.

This clone was counted a single time. The gene calls are TRBV28 and TRBJ1-2; 7 bases line up with TRBD1. Germline V CDR1 and CDR2: MDHEN, SYDVKM. This CDR3 has 14 amino acids. Trimming took 3 bases from V and 4 from J; bases not matched to a gene: 5. The CDR3 region is CASSFRGRGYGYTF. The CDR3, as DNA: TGTGCCAGCAGTTTTAGGGGGCGCGGCTATGGCTACACCTTC.

The chain combines TRBV7-2 with TRBJ1-1; D is unresolved. The CDR3 contains 12 residues. Germline V gene sequence: CDR1 SGHTA, CDR2 FQGNSA. V dropped 3 bases and J dropped 8 bases, with 10 bases sitting between them. CDR3 sequence: CASSFGNIEAFF. The CDR3 bases are TGTGCCAGCAGCTTTGGTAACATAGAAGCTTTCTTT.

The chain recombines TRBV7-3 with TRBJ2-5, with D maybe TRBD2 (5 bases). V lost 5 bases and J 0 bases, leaving 10 bases between the germline ends. Looked up from germline, CDR1 is SGHTA and CDR2 is FQGTGA. This CDR3 comprises 14 residues. The CDR3: CASSPGINQETQYF. CDR3 sequence (DNA): TGTGCCAGCAGCCCGGGAATTAACCAAGAGACCCAGTACTTC. Looking up the rest from reference TRBV7-3 and TRBJ2-5 gives the full variable domain: GAGVSQTPSNKVTEKGKYVELRCDPISGHTALYWYRQSLGQGPEFLIYFQGTGAADDSGLPNDRFFAVRPEGSVSTLKIQRTERGDSAVYLCASSPGINQETQYFGPGTRLLVL.

This chain connects TRBV28 to TRBJ2-5; possibly TRBD1 for D (5 bases). Germline lookup yields CDR1 MDHEN and CDR2 SYDVKM. Trimming took off 2 bases at V and 3 bases at J, with 13 bases between the two ends. This CDR3 comprises 15 residues. The CDR3 sequence is CASSLQGNHEETQYF. The CDR3 nucleotides read TGTGCCAGCAGTTTACAGGGTAACCATGAAGAGACCCAGTACTTC.

The rearrangement uses TRBV5-6 and TRBJ1-2, with a tentative D call TRBD1 (6 bases). This CDR3 is built from 15 residues. Germline V gene lookup returns CDR1 SGHDT and CDR2 YYEEEE. V was clipped by 4 bases and J by 5 bases, with 18 bases between them. The CDR3 DNA reads TGTGCCAGCAGCCCAACGGACAGCTCCCCTTATGGCTACACCTTC. Its translation is CASSPTDSSPYGYTF. The full variable domain, in which reference TRBV5-6 and TRBJ1-2 provide the parts outside the CDR3, is DAGVTQSPTHLIKTRGQQVTLRCSPKSGHDTVSWYQQALGQGPQFIFQYYEEEERQRGNFPDRFSGHQFPNYSSELNVNALLLGDSALYLCASSPTDSSPYGYTFGSGTRLTVV.

The chain is built from TRBV6-5 and TRBJ2-7; 8 nucleotides agree with TRBD1. Germline V CDR1 and CDR2: MNHEY, SVGAGI. This CDR3 is 15 amino acids long. V trimming: 2 bases; J trimming: 1 base; junction bases outside the gene matches: 4. The CDR3 loop is CASSYRTGLSYEQYF. In DNA, the CDR3 is TGTGCCAGCAGTTACAGGACAGGGTTATCCTACGAGCAGTACTTC.

This chain uses TRBV4-3 with TRBJ2-3, with TRBD1 matching 7 bases. With 1 base clipped from V and 2 bases from J, the junction kept 3 bases outside the gene matches. Germline V gene data show CDR1 as LGHNA and CDR2 as YSLEER. This CDR3 region has 15 residues. Here the CDR3 reads CASSQGDRVTDTQYF. The CDR3 coding sequence is TGCGCCAGCAGCCAAGGGGACAGAGTCACAGATACGCAGTATTTT.

J is TRBJ1-1 and V is TRBV19, with D possibly TRBD1 on 5 matching bases. V was cut by 6 bases and J by 2 bases, with 13 bases left in between. CDR1 and CDR2 (germline): LNHDA, SQIVND (reference sequence). CDR3 length: 14 amino acids. The CDR3 DNA follows: TGTGCCAGTAGAGGGGAACCTGGTAACACTGAAGCTTTCTTT. It yields the protein CASRGEPGNTEAFF.

The rearrangement links TRBV30 to TRBJ2-1; a possible D gene is TRBD2 (5 bases). Germline V CDR1 and CDR2: GTSNPN, SVGIG (reference sequence). The CDR3 is 15 residues long. The V and J ends lost 1 base and 0 bases respectively, with 10 bases between them. The chain's CDR3 is CAWSASGSSYNEQFF. The CDR3 nucleotides are TGTGCCTGGAGTGCTTCTGGGAGCTCCTACAATGAGCAGTTCTTC.

The chain couples TRBV7-9 to TRBJ2-5, with 9 nucleotides matching TRBD2. V trimming: 5 bases; J trimming: 4 bases; junction bases outside the gene matches: 11. CDR1 and CDR2 from the germline V gene are SEHNR and FQNEAQ (reference sequence). The length of the CDR3 is 16 residues. CDR3 bases: TGTGCCAGCAGCCAAATAGCGGGAGTTTCGCCAGAGACCCAGTACTTC. This translates into CASSQIAGVSPETQYF.

This chain connects TRBV21-1 to TRBJ2-6; the tabulated D call, TRBD2, remains unverified against the DNA. TRBV21-1 is a listed pseudogene. The CDR3 loop spans 18 amino acids. The CDR3 DNA sequence: TGTGCCAGCAGCAAAGGTGAGGCCAGAGCCTCTGGGGCCAACGTCCTGACTTTC. Its translation is CASSKGEARASGANVLTF.